These 18 T cell receptor beta chains were sequenced from one sample in a study of beta chain features in type 1 diabetes. cDNA synthesis used the whole RNA isolate, giving expressed TCRB sequences. Assay: immunoSEQ multiplex PCR; the TCRdb copy retains only in-frame clones and omits some. The sample contains 200,000 to 300,000 clones, about 20% of which appear only once. These TCRs' antigens remain unknown. Overall study results and limits: Shortening of TCRB CDR3s, moderate but significant, appeared in all four CD4+ subsets of Type 1 diabetes patients.

Sequencing input: naive CD4+ T cells from blood. These receptors were taken from a woman aged 40 to 49 with type 1 diabetes.

V gene TRBV25-1 combines with J gene TRBJ2-5, with TRBD2 as a possible D gene (7 bases). Trimming pared 4 bases from V and 5 bases from J, leaving 17 bases between. Germline-derived CDR1 and CDR2 are MGHDK and SYGVNS. The CDR3 is 15 residues long. DNA of the CDR3: TGTGCCAGCAGTGGCTGGGGAGGGGGTATGGAGACCCAGTACTTC. Amino acids: CASSGWGGGMETQYF.

This clone occurred a few times. V gene TRBV9 combines with J gene TRBJ2-2; 8 bases align to TRBD2. This CDR3 contains 16 residues. V lost 0 bases, J lost 0 bases, and 1 base stayed unmatched. Germline-derived CDR1 and CDR2 are SGDLS and YYNGEE. The CDR3, as DNA: TGTGCCAGCAGCGTAGTAGCGGGAACGAACACCGGGGAGCTGTTTTTT. It codes for CASSVVAGTNTGELFF.

The chain employs TRBV6-1 and TRBJ2-1; TRBD2 might be the D (6 bases). The CDR3 loop spans 14 amino acids. CDR1 is MNHNS, CDR2 SASEGT, per germline. V was clipped by 4 bases and J by 3 bases, with 10 bases between them. This CDR3 reads CASSVGGYYNEQFF. The CDR3 DNA reads TGTGCCAGCAGTGTTGGGGGGTACTACAATGAGCAGTTCTTC.

This clone was picked up a small number of times. This rearrangement joins TRBV4-3 to TRBJ1-2; 7 positions agree with TRBD1. Trimming at V came to 3 bases and at J to 4 bases, leaving 5 bases not matched to a gene. Germline lookup yields CDR1 LGHNA and CDR2 YSLEER. The CDR3 runs 14 residues. CDR3 in amino acids: CASSQSGTAYGYTF. Here the CDR3 DNA reads TGCGCCAGCAGCCAGTCCGGGACAGCCTATGGCTACACCTTC.

The V gene is TRBV9, the J gene TRBJ2-7, with D possibly TRBD2 on 5 matching bases. The CDR3 is 12 amino acids. The germline V and J ends were trimmed by 0 bases and 5 bases, with 6 bases remaining between them. From germline, CDR1 is SGDLS and CDR2 YYNGEE. CDR3 region: CASSVGGDEQYF. Here the CDR3 DNA reads TGTGCCAGCAGCGTAGGGGGAGACGAGCAGTACTTC.

The J gene is TRBJ2-1, the V gene TRBV27, with a tentative D call TRBD1 (6 bases). This CDR3 region has 13 residues. CDR1 is MNHEY, CDR2 SMNVEV, per germline (reference sequence). Trimming pared 2 bases from V and 9 bases from J, leaving 11 bases between. The CDR3 DNA follows: TGTGCCAGCAGTTTAGTACAGGGCGGTGAGCAGTTCTTC. Its protein product is CASSLVQGGEQFF.

This clone was counted a few times. This chain uses TRBV5-1 with TRBJ1-1; tentative D call: TRBD1 (5 bases). CDR1 is SGHRS and CDR2 is YFSETQ in the germline V gene. V was clipped by 2 bases and J by 1 base, with 6 bases between them. This CDR3 contains 13 residues. CDR3 residues: CASSFQGNTEAFF. The CDR3 region has the DNA TGCGCCAGCAGCTTTCAGGGGAACACTGAAGCTTTCTTT.

This clone was found a few times. V is TRBV4-2 and J is TRBJ2-7, with a tentative D call TRBD1 (5 bases). The CDR3 length is 15 residues. The germline gives CDR1 LGHNA, CDR2 YNFKEQ. With 0 bases removed from V and 2 bases from J, the gap between germline ends came to 11 bases. CDR3 loop: CASSQDRVGPYEQYF. CDR3 DNA sequence: TGTGCCAGCAGCCAAGATCGTGTGGGGCCCTACGAGCAGTACTTC.

This clone has a handful of counts. V gene TRBV2 combines with J gene TRBJ1-2; unclear D gene. Trimming removed 3 bases at V and 8 bases at J, with 19 bases between. The CDR3 is 15 amino acids. Germline V CDR1 and CDR2: SNHLY, FYNNEI. The CDR3 DNA is TGTGCCAGCAGTGATCGAGGCCCTTCCACCACGGGCTACACCTTC. Translated, it gives CASSDRGPSTTGYTF.

This clone was observed a handful of times. J is TRBJ2-7 and V is TRBV7-3; perhaps TRBD1 as D (5 bases). V lost 2 bases to trimming and J lost 2 bases, with 7 bases between them. Germline CDR1 reads SGHTA; CDR2 reads FQGTGA. CDR3 length: 13 residues. CDR3 DNA sequence: TGTGCCAGCAGCTTACAGGGTGCCTACGAGCAGTACTTC. This codes for CASSLQGAYEQYF. Full variable domain (rest looked up from reference TRBV7-3 and TRBJ2-7): GAGVSQTPSNKVTEKGKYVELRCDPISGHTALYWYRQSLGQGPEFLIYFQGTGAADDSGLPNDRFFAVRPEGSVSTLKIQRTERGDSAVYLCASSLQGAYEQYFGPGTRLTVT.

V gene TRBV5-1 combines with J gene TRBJ1-1; D ambiguous. Per the germline V gene, CDR1 is SGHRS and CDR2 is YFSETQ. This CDR3 has 16 amino acids. V was trimmed by 0 bases and J by 4 bases, leaving 16 bases between them. CDR3 in DNA: TGCGCCAGCAGCTTGGCCCCTTGGCCGGCGGGCACTGAAGCTTTCTTT. It codes for CASSLAPWPAGTEAFF.

The chain combines TRBV5-1 with TRBJ2-1; D is ambiguous. V was shortened by 0 bases and J by 7 bases, with 8 bases between the two germline ends. The CDR3 contains 13 residues. CDR1 is SGHRS and CDR2 is YFSETQ in the germline V gene. CDR3 DNA: TGCGCCAGCAGCTTGGTCCCTGAGAATGAGCAGTTCTTC. It specifies CASSLVPENEQFF.

The chain has TRBV5-8 and TRBJ2-5; no clear D gene. The CDR3 sequence is 12 residues long. Germline V gene sequence: CDR1 SGHTS, CDR2 YDEGEE. V shed 1 base and J shed 2 bases, with 3 bases lying between them. Written as DNA, the CDR3 is TGTGCCAGCAGCTTGCAACAAGAGACCCAGTACTTC. Residues: CASSLQQETQYF.

The V and J genes are TRBV2 and TRBJ1-5; perhaps TRBD1 as D (5 bases). Trimming took off 5 bases at V and 3 bases at J, with 14 bases between the two ends. The CDR3 consists of 15 residues. Germline lookup yields CDR1 SNHLY and CDR2 FYNNEI. CDR3 residues: CASSTPTGFNQPQHF. The DNA for the CDR3 is TGTGCCAGCAGTACCCCAACAGGTTTCAATCAGCCCCAGCATTTT.

The chain couples TRBV7-8 to TRBJ2-3; D is ambiguous. Per the germline V gene, CDR1 is SGHVS and CDR2 is FQNEAQ. Trimming cost V 7 bases and J 2 bases, with 13 bases left between them. CDR3 size: 14 residues. CDR3 bases: TGTGCCAGCACCCTAATTGAGTCCACAGATACGCAGTATTTT. Translated: CASTLIESTDTQYF.

The chain couples TRBV7-9 to TRBJ1-2; possibly TRBD1 for D (6 bases). Germline lookup yields CDR1 SEHNR and CDR2 FQNEAQ (reference sequence). This CDR3 has 13 residues. With 4 bases removed from V and 7 bases from J, the gap between germline ends came to 13 bases. The CDR3 DNA reads TGTGCCAGCAGCTCCCCGTTAGGGGGTGGCTACACCTTC. This sequence encodes CASSSPLGGGYTF. Looking up the rest from reference TRBV7-9 and TRBJ1-2 gives the full variable domain: DTGVSQNPRHKITKRGQNVTFRCDPISEHNRLYWYRQTLGQGPEFLTYFQNEAQLEKSRLLSDRFSAERPKGSFSTLEIQRTEQGDSAMYLCASSSPLGGGYTFGSGTRLTVV.

The chain has TRBV9 and TRBJ1-5, with D unclear. This CDR3 is built from 16 residues. Trimming cost V 0 bases and J 1 base, with 11 bases left between them. From germline, CDR1 is SGDLS and CDR2 YYNGEE. The CDR3, as DNA: TGTGCCAGCAGCGTAGTAACGGGTAGGAGCAATCAGCCCCAGCATTTT. Its translation: CASSVVTGRSNQPQHF.

The sample holds a few counts of this clone. This chain uses TRBV2 with TRBJ1-1; a possible D gene is TRBD1 (5 bases). V was clipped by 7 bases and J by 2 bases, with 11 bases between them. Per the germline V gene, CDR1 is SNHLY and CDR2 is FYNNEI. The CDR3 length is 13 residues. The CDR3 here is CASKDSLNTEAFF. The CDR3, as DNA: TGTGCCAGCAAAGACAGCTTAAACACTGAAGCTTTCTTT.